This passage covers 2 T cell receptor beta chains from one sample sequenced in a study of blood T cell repertoires in COVID-19. Repertoires were generated with immunoSEQ multiplex PCR, while TCRdb's copy carries only in-frame clones and drops some. The table records some 290,000 clones, roughly 91% of them present only once. The sample taken for sequencing was PBMCs or T cells enriched from blood (not recorded which). The receptors were sampled from a woman aged 30 to 39 who had recovered from COVID-19.

The rearrangement links TRBV11-2 to TRBJ2-1; the D gene is possibly TRBD2 (6 bases). Germline V CDR1 and CDR2: SGHAT, FQNNGV. The V end was cut by 7 bases, the J end by 5 bases, with 18 bases between. The CDR3 has 15 amino acids. Written as DNA, the CDR3 is TGTGCCAGCACCACCCGACTAGGTATAAACAATGAGCAGTTCTTC. It translates to CASTTRLGINNEQFF.

V gene TRBV19 combines with J gene TRBJ1-5, with D hard to call. The germline V gene encodes CDR1 LNHDA and CDR2 SQIVND (reference sequence). V was cut by 1 base and J by 7 bases, with 5 bases left in between. The CDR3 totals 12 residues. The CDR3 DNA reads as TGTGCCAGTAGTATAGGAGGGCAGCCCCAGCATTTT. Translation: CASSIGGQPQHF. Using reference TRBV19 and TRBJ1-5 for the parts outside the CDR3, the full variable domain is DGGITQSPKYLFRKEGQNVTLSCEQNLNHDAMYWYRQDPGQGLRLIYYSQIVNDFQKGDIAEGYSVSREKKESFPLTVTSAQKNPTAFYLCASSIGGQPQHFGDGTRLSIL.